Below are 29 T cell receptor beta chains sequenced from a single sample in a study of blood T cell repertoires in COVID-19 (dated by TCRdb to 2019 to 2021). The library was obtained by the immunoSEQ multiplex PCR assay. TCRdb took over this immuneACCESS table, retaining in-frame rearrangements with V and J assigned. Such tables are incomplete; in checked studies, under half of the missing clones stem from an unresolved V gene, and the remainder is unexplained. The sample has a few hundred thousand clones on record, around 86% of them singletons. The ten largest clones capture 5.5% to 8.5% of the sample. The sample was PBMCs or T cells enriched from blood (not recorded which). The receptor source for this set is a man younger than 45 in a cohort exposed to, infected with or recovered from COVID-19 (not recorded which).

The chain carries TRBV28 and TRBJ2-5; weak D call: TRBD1 (5 bases). This CDR3 comprises 15 residues. Trimming cost V 3 bases and J 5 bases, with 16 bases left between them. Germline assignment: CDR1 MDHEN and CDR2 SYDVKM. CDR3 in amino acids: CASSFGARRMETQYF. Here the CDR3 DNA reads TGTGCCAGCAGTTTTGGGGCCAGGCGAATGGAGACCCAGTACTTC.

This clone was counted only a few times. The chain couples TRBV5-4 to TRBJ2-2, with TRBD2 as a possible D gene (6 bases). CDR1 is SGHNT, CDR2 YYREEE, per germline (reference sequence). This CDR3 has 14 residues. V lost 0 bases and J lost 6, with 9 bases in between. This chain's CDR3 is CASSLGAGSGELFF. The CDR3 DNA follows: TGTGCCAGCAGCTTGGGTGCGGGGTCCGGGGAGCTGTTTTTT.

The chain recombines TRBV28 with TRBJ2-7; D possibly corresponds to TRBD2 (6 bases). Germline V gene data show CDR1 as MDHEN and CDR2 as SYDVKM. CDR3 size: 12 residues. The V gene lost 11 bases and the J gene lost 5 bases, with 16 bases spanning the gap. Written as DNA, the CDR3 is TGTGCCTCCTTAACGTGGGGGGACGAGCAGTACTTC. This gives the protein CASLTWGDEQYF.

The genes are TRBV7-9 and TRBJ2-1, with TRBD2 matching 11 bases. V dropped 3 bases and J dropped 10; count of bases not matched to a gene: 8. The CDR3 covers 15 residues. Germline V gives CDR1 SEHNR, CDR2 FQNEAQ (reference sequence). The CDR3: CASSFLAGGPGEQFF. The CDR3 nucleotides are TGTGCCAGCAGCTTCCTAGCGGGAGGTCCGGGGGAGCAGTTCTTC.

Of note for this clone: A single base separates this from a much larger clone, so it may be a read error. The rearrangement uses TRBV19 and TRBJ1-1; no clear D gene. Germline-derived CDR1 and CDR2 are LNHDA and SQIVND (reference sequence). The CDR3 is 14 amino acids. V was clipped by 3 bases and J by 7 bases, with 15 bases between them. The CDR3 spells CASSMCGRTSEAFF. The CDR3 nucleotides are TGTGCCAGTAGTATGTGCGGGAGAACAAGTGAAGCTTTCTTT.

The rearrangement links TRBV3-1 (or the pseudogene TRBV3-2) to TRBJ1-4; TRBD1 matches 11 bases. Germline CDR1 and CDR2: LGHDT and YNNKEL (reference sequence). With V trimmed by 5 bases and J by 2 bases, 10 bases remained unmatched. The CDR3 loop spans 18 amino acids. The CDR3 reads CASSAGQGAFRTNEKLFF. Here the CDR3 DNA reads TGTGCCAGCAGCGCCGGACAGGGGGCATTTCGCACTAATGAAAAACTGTTTTTT.

The rearrangement joins TRBV4-1 to TRBJ2-7; TRBD1 matches at 7 bases. Germline V lookup: CDR1 MGHRA, CDR2 YSYEKL. This CDR3 has 17 residues. Losses at the gene ends were 3 bases for V and 3 bases for J; bases not matched to a gene: 14. The CDR3 protein is CASSHPHESTGSYEQYF. CDR3 coding DNA: TGCGCCAGCAGCCACCCCCACGAATCGACAGGGAGCTACGAGCAGTACTTC.

The DNA of the CDR3 is TGCAGTGCTAGTGATGGACAGGGTACTGGCTACACCTTC. Translating gives CSASDGQGTGYTF. This sequence joins TRBV20-1 and TRBJ1-2, with 8 positions matching TRBD1. Trimming removed 3 bases from V and 7 bases from J; junction bases left unmatched: 7. The V gene's germline CDR1 is DFQATT and CDR2 SNEGSKA (reference sequence). CDR3 length equals 13 residues.

This clone is a singleton in its sample. The V gene is TRBV15, the J gene TRBJ2-7; 7 bases align to TRBD1. J gave up 5 bases and V 4 bases, and 14 bases lay outside the gene matches. The CDR3 is 16 residues long. Germline V lookup: CDR1 LNHNV, CDR2 YYDKDF (reference sequence). This CDR3 reads CATSTSEAGTENEQYF. The CDR3 nucleotides are TGTGCCACCAGCACTTCGGAAGCCGGGACAGAGAACGAGCAGTACTTC.

The chain couples TRBV21-1 to TRBJ1-6; the D call in the table, TRBD1, was not verified against the DNA. TRBV21-1 is described as a pseudogene. The CDR3 consists of 17 residues. CDR3 in amino acids: CASPPGTGRRGDSPLHF. DNA for the CDR3: TGTGCCAGCCCTCCCGGGACAGGCCGGAGGGGTGATTCACCCCTCCACTTT.

This clone came up once. The V gene is TRBV19, the J gene TRBJ2-1; 9 positions agree with TRBD1. The CDR3 has 16 residues. V shed 6 bases, J shed 0 bases, and the junction held 6 bases outside the gene matches. Germline V gene sequence: CDR1 LNHDA, CDR2 SQIVND (reference sequence). DNA for the CDR3: TGTGCCAGTAGACCGGGACAGGGCAGCTCCTACAATGAGCAGTTCTTC. It encodes CASRPGQGSSYNEQFF. Complete variable domain (other parts from reference TRBV19 and TRBJ2-1): DGGITQSPKYLFRKEGQNVTLSCEQNLNHDAMYWYRQDPGQGLRLIYYSQIVNDFQKGDIAEGYSVSREKKESFPLTVTSAQKNPTAFYLCASRPGQGSSYNEQFFGPGTRLTVL.

J is TRBJ1-1 and V is TRBV2, with D possibly being TRBD1 (5 bases). The V and J ends lost 2 bases and 1 base respectively, with 11 bases between them. This CDR3 has 15 amino acids. The germline gives CDR1 SNHLY, CDR2 FYNNEI. The CDR3 loop reads CASSESRQTNTEAFF. The CDR3 coding sequence is TGTGCCAGCAGTGAATCTCGACAGACGAACACTGAAGCTTTCTTT.

The V gene is TRBV24-1, the J gene TRBJ2-2, with a possible D match to TRBD2 (5 bases). Germline-derived CDR1 and CDR2 are KGHDR and SFDVKD. Trimming pared 2 bases from V and 6 bases from J, leaving 12 bases between. CDR3 length: 15 amino acids. Written as DNA, the CDR3 is TGTGCCACCAGTGATTGGGTCAGAGGGCCCGGGGAGCTGTTTTTT. Protein: CATSDWVRGPGELFF.

V and J are TRBV7-2 and TRBJ2-2; the D is unclear. The V and J ends lost 5 bases and 4 bases respectively, with 5 bases between them. Germline CDR1 and CDR2: SGHTA and FQGNSA. The length of the CDR3 is 12 residues. The CDR3 coding sequence is TGTGCCAGCAGCCCCTCCACCGGGGAGCTGTTTTTT. Protein: CASSPSTGELFF.

The CDR3 sequence: CASSVALLAGGGEQFF. DNA for the CDR3: TGTGCCAGCAGCGTAGCTCTTCTAGCGGGAGGGGGGGAGCAGTTCTTC. V gene TRBV9 combines with J gene TRBJ2-1, with 12 bases aligning to TRBD2. J was trimmed by 10 bases and V by 0 bases; bases with no gene match: 8. CDR1 is SGDLS, CDR2 YYNGEE, per germline. This CDR3 spans 16 amino acids.

The chain links TRBV15 to TRBJ2-6; D might be TRBD1 (6 bases). This CDR3 is 15 amino acids long. V was clipped by 3 bases and J by 2 bases, with 8 bases between them. Per the germline V gene, CDR1 is LNHNV and CDR2 is YYDKDF (reference sequence). The CDR3 bases are TGTGCCACCAGCAGTTACAGGGCTGGGGCCAACGTCCTGACTTTC. As protein: CATSSYRAGANVLTF. The variable domain in full, completed from reference TRBV15 and TRBJ2-6, reads DAMVIQNPRYQVTQFGKPVTLSCSQTLNHNVMYWYQQKSSQAPKLLFHYYDKDFNNEADTPDNFQSRRPNTSFCFLDIRSPGLGDTAMYLCATSSYRAGANVLTFGAGSRLTVL.

This chain links TRBV28 with TRBJ2-5; 9 nucleotides agree with TRBD2. Trimming cost V 9 bases and J 3 bases; bases outside gene matches: 5. CDR1 MDHEN and CDR2 SYDVKM come from the germline V gene. The CDR3 has 13 residues. In DNA form, the CDR3 reads TGTGCCAGTGGGAGACTAGCGGAAGAGACCCAGTACTTC. Amino acid sequence: CASGRLAEETQYF.

This clone was found a few times. The chain employs TRBV7-9 and TRBJ1-3; TRBD1 agrees at 7 bases. The CDR3 is 15 residues long. CDR1 SEHNR and CDR2 FQNEAQ come from the germline V gene (reference sequence). The V gene end was trimmed by 3 bases and the J gene end by 2 bases; junction bases not matched to a gene: 4. CDR3 nucleotide sequence: TGTGCCAGCAGCTTGGAAGACAGGGCTGGAAACACCATATATTTT. It yields the protein CASSLEDRAGNTIYF.

V and J are TRBV27 and TRBJ2-1; TRBD1 is a possible D gene (5 bases). V was shortened by 7 bases and J by 0 bases, with 13 bases between the two germline ends. Germline V gives CDR1 MNHEY, CDR2 SMNVEV (reference sequence). This CDR3 spans 15 amino acids. CDR3 in DNA: TGTGCCAGCAACGTGGGCAGGGCCTCCTACAATGAGCAGTTCTTC. Encoded protein: CASNVGRASYNEQFF.

The chain employs TRBV5-1 and TRBJ2-1; TRBD2 might be the D (7 bases). Trimming took off 4 bases at V and 2 bases at J, with 16 bases between the two ends. Germline assignment: CDR1 SGHRS and CDR2 YFSETQ. The CDR3 length is 16 residues. CDR3 nucleotide sequence: TGCGCCAGCAGCCCCCTAGGGGGGGGCACCTACAATGAGCAGTTCTTC. It yields the protein CASSPLGGGTYNEQFF.

The chain has TRBV10-3 and TRBJ1-1, with 9 bases identical to TRBD1. CDR1 ENHRY and CDR2 SYGVKD come from the germline V gene. CDR3 length equals 14 residues. The trim removed 7 bases at V and 4 bases at J, leaving 7 bases unmatched. CDR3 sequence (DNA): TGTGCCATCACCGGGACAGGGTTTGGCACTGAAGCTTTCTTT. Its translation is CAITGTGFGTEAFF.

This clone was counted a few times. The chain has TRBV6-5 and TRBJ2-5, with D possibly TRBD1 on 6 matching bases. Between the trimmed V and J ends, which lost 8 bases and 5 bases, there was a span of 18 bases. The germline V gene has CDR1 MNHEY and CDR2 SVGAGI. The CDR3 is made up of 14 amino acids. The CDR3: CASEGRGRVETQYF. CDR3 nucleotides: TGTGCCAGCGAGGGCAGGGGTAGGGTGGAGACCCAGTACTTC.

This chain uses TRBV5-4 with TRBJ2-1; TRBD2 matches 9 bases. V lost 4 bases and J lost 3; bases outside the gene matches: 8. The CDR3 runs to 16 residues. Per germline, CDR1 SGHNT and CDR2 YYREEE (reference sequence). In nucleotides, the CDR3 is TGTGCCAGCAGCGTCGTAGCGGGAGCAGTCTACAATGAGCAGTTCTTC. Protein sequence: CASSVVAGAVYNEQFF.

The chain is built from TRBV9 and TRBJ2-2; 8 bases fit TRBD1. Germline V gene sequence: CDR1 SGDLS, CDR2 YYNGEE. CDR3 length: 15 residues. Germline trimming cut 3 bases from V and 5 bases from J; bases unmatched to any gene: 6. CDR3 nucleotide sequence: TGTGCCAGCAGCGCAGGACAGGGCAGGACCGGGGAGCTGTTTTTT. Protein product: CASSAGQGRTGELFF.

This clone occurred a few times. The V call is TRBV7-3, the J call TRBJ1-2; 9 positions match TRBD1. The ends lost 5 bases at V and 3 bases at J; junction bases unmatched: 7. CDR3 length: 15 residues. Germline V gene data show CDR1 as SGHTA and CDR2 as FQGTGA. The CDR3 reads CASSLGTGRDYGYTF. Here the CDR3 DNA reads TGTGCCAGCAGCCTGGGGACAGGGAGGGACTATGGCTACACCTTC.

The chain links TRBV29-1 to TRBJ2-4; 10 nucleotides match TRBD1. Looked up from germline, CDR1 is SQVTM and CDR2 is ANQGSEA. There are 12 residues in the CDR3. V was pared by 7 bases and J by 7 bases, with 4 bases of the junction left unmatched. Here the CDR3 reads CSGSDRGNIQYF. The CDR3 bases are TGCAGCGGATCGGACAGGGGGAACATTCAGTACTTC.

This rearrangement joins TRBV28 to TRBJ1-5; TRBD1 aligns across 9 bases. V gave up 6 bases and J gave up 5 bases; unmatched junction bases: 8. CDR1 and CDR2 from the germline V gene are MDHEN and SYDVKM. The CDR3 totals 15 residues. The chain's CDR3 is CASSARDRVHQPQHF. The CDR3 region has the DNA TGTGCCAGCAGCGCCCGGGACAGGGTTCATCAGCCCCAGCATTTT.

This chain links TRBV24-1 with TRBJ2-5; 12 nucleotides align to TRBD1. Germline V gene lookup returns CDR1 KGHDR and CDR2 SFDVKD. The junction had 7 bases not matched to a gene; V was cut back by 8 bases and J by 4 bases. The CDR3 extends over 15 amino acids. The CDR3 loop is CATNPGTGGAETQYF. The CDR3 bases are TGTGCCACCAATCCCGGGACAGGGGGCGCAGAGACCCAGTACTTC.

The chain carries TRBV6-5 and TRBJ2-7; D may be TRBD1 (5 bases). Trimming left V 2 bases short and J 2 bases short, with 7 bases between. This CDR3 region has 13 residues. In germline, CDR1 is MNHEY, CDR2 SVGAGI. Here the CDR3 DNA reads TGTGCCAGCAGTTACCAGGGAACCTACGAGCAGTACTTC. Translation: CASSYQGTYEQYF.